The 31 T cell receptor beta chains below come from one sample, sequenced in a study of T cells in Graves' hyperthyroidism and ophthalmopathy (dated by TCRdb to the late 2010s). The method was multiplex PCR. Sequencing took place on an Illumina HiSeq 2000. Amplification of TCR beta CDR3 regions was carried out from RNA transcripts. The first round of RT-PCR for the TCR CDR3 was performed with the HTBI primer set and the Qiagen OneStep RT-PCR kit. TCRdb cleaned the public reads at Q25 with fastp, built clones with MiXCR and kept in-frame beta chains. Duplicate CDR3 protein sequences are folded into a single record with the most common DNA and genes. The sample yields 450,000 to 650,000 distinct CDR3 sequences; more than 15% were counted once. The leading ten clones occupy about 16% of the sample. Sequenced: blood. The receptors stem from a woman aged 18 to 35 with Graves' ophthalmopathy.

This clonotype has ten or more counts. The gene calls are TRBV6-2 or TRBV6-3 and TRBJ1-2; the match to TRBD1 covers 7 bases. With 2 bases clipped from V and 4 bases from J, the junction kept 4 bases outside the gene matches. Germline V gene data show CDR1 as MNHEY and CDR2 as SVGEGT. The CDR3 loop spans 14 amino acids. This CDR3 reads CASSYPGQFYGYTF. The CDR3 nucleotides are TGTGCCAGCAGTTACCCGGGACAGTTCTATGGCTACACCTTC.

The chain combines TRBV28 with TRBJ2-7; maybe TRBD1 (6 bases). The germline CDR1 and CDR2 sequences are MDHEN and SYDVKM. V lost 4 bases and J 0 bases, leaving 16 bases between the germline ends. The CDR3 runs 16 residues. This CDR3 reads CASSSLLRGSSYEQYF. The CDR3 DNA follows: TGTGCCAGCAGTTCACTATTAAGGGGGTCCTCCTACGAGCAGTACTTC.

This clonotype was counted ten times or more. This sequence joins TRBV5-1 and TRBJ1-2, with D unclear. Looked up from germline, CDR1 is SGHRS and CDR2 is YFSETQ. This CDR3 is 12 amino acids long. Deletions cut 3 bases from V and 6 bases from J, with 9 bases between. The CDR3 nucleotides are TGCGCCAGCAGCTCTCAGAAGGATGGCTACACCTTC. Residues: CASSSQKDGYTF. Variable domain in full (rest from reference TRBV5-1 and TRBJ1-2): KAGVTQTPRYLIKTRGQQVTLSCSPISGHRSVSWYQQTPGQGLQFLFEYFSETQRNKGNFPGRFSGRQFSNSRSEMNVSTLELGDSALYLCASSSQKDGYTFGSGTRLTVV.

V gene TRBV6-1 combines with J gene TRBJ2-7, with TRBD1 matching 9 bases. V gave up 6 bases and J gave up 4 bases; unmatched junction bases: 7. Germline V CDR1 and CDR2: MNHNS, SASEGT. The CDR3 has 14 amino acids. CDR3 DNA: TGTGCCAGCAGACAAACAGGGGGCGTGTACGAGCAGTACTTC. As protein: CASRQTGGVYEQYF.

This clonotype came up many times. The CDR3 here is CAISEGGARGTDTQYF. The CDR3 coding sequence is TGTGCCATCAGTGAAGGGGGGGCGAGGGGCACAGATACGCAGTATTTT. This sequence joins TRBV10-3 and TRBJ2-3, with D perhaps matching TRBD2 (7 bases). The germline CDR1 and CDR2 sequences are ENHRY and SYGVKD. This CDR3 has 16 amino acids. The V end lost 3 bases, the J end lost 1 base, and 14 bases lay between the germline ends.

This clonotype was found a few times. V usage is TRBV5-5 and J usage is TRBJ1-1; tentative D call: TRBD1 (5 bases). The germline V and J ends were trimmed by 2 bases and 3 bases, with 11 bases remaining between them. Looked up from germline, CDR1 is SGHKS and CDR2 is YYEKEE (reference sequence). The CDR3 sequence is 14 residues long. The CDR3 DNA reads as TGTGCCAGCAGCTTCCAGGGTCGGGACACTGAAGCTTTCTTT. Translated, it gives CASSFQGRDTEAFF.

The chain joins TRBV9 to TRBJ2-1, with a possible D match to TRBD1 (5 bases). V was cut by 3 bases and J by 0 bases, with 13 bases left in between. CDR3 size: 16 residues. CDR1 SGDLS and CDR2 YYNGEE come from the germline V gene. The CDR3 loop is CASSEGRASSYNEQFF. For the CDR3, the DNA is TGTGCCAGCAGCGAGGGGCGTGCTAGCTCCTACAATGAGCAGTTCTTC.

Ten or more counts support this clonotype. This chain links TRBV7-2 with TRBJ1-1, with D tentatively TRBD1 (6 bases). Deletions cut 3 bases from V and 1 base from J, with 12 bases between. Germline values: CDR1 SGHTA, CDR2 FQGNSA. The length of the CDR3 is 15 residues. The CDR3 sequence is CASSLRGLGNTEAFF. CDR3 DNA: TGTGCCAGCAGCTTGCGGGGGCTAGGGAACACTGAAGCTTTCTTT.

There are a few counts of this clonotype. CDR3 residues: CASSQIPRETQYF. In DNA form, the CDR3 reads TGCGCCAGCAGCCAAATACCCAGAGAGACCCAGTACTTC. The V and J genes are TRBV4-1 and TRBJ2-5; D gene ambiguous. Germline assignment: CDR1 MGHRA and CDR2 YSYEKL. The CDR3 is 13 residues long. V was clipped by 2 bases and J by 4 bases, with 8 bases between them.

This clonotype came up a few times. V and J are TRBV7-2 and TRBJ1-5, with D possibly TRBD1 on 5 matching bases. Germline V lookup: CDR1 SGHTA, CDR2 FQGNSA. The CDR3 has 15 residues. V was pared by 3 bases and J by 0 bases, with 9 bases between. The CDR3 protein is CASSFNRYSNQPQHF. The CDR3 region has the DNA TGTGCCAGCAGCTTTAACAGGTATAGCAATCAGCCCCAGCATTTT. Using reference TRBV7-2 and TRBJ1-5 for the parts outside the CDR3, the full variable domain is GAGVSQSPSNKVTEKGKDVELRCDPISGHTALYWYRQSLGQGLEFLIYFQGNSAPDKSGLPSDRFSAERTGGSVSTLTIQRTQQEDSAVYLCASSFNRYSNQPQHFGDGTRLSIL.

This clonotype was seen repeatedly, ten times or more. The J gene is TRBJ2-3, the V gene TRBV10-3; no reliable D call. CDR3 size: 14 residues. The V gene lost 3 bases and the J gene lost 2 bases, with 9 bases spanning the gap. From germline, CDR1 is ENHRY and CDR2 SYGVKD. DNA for the CDR3: TGTGCCATCAGTGATTCTAGAAACACAGATACGCAGTATTTT. Translated: CAISDSRNTDTQYF.

This clonotype was counted ten times or more. V is TRBV2 and J is TRBJ1-1, with D possibly TRBD1 on 6 matching bases. V lost 6 bases, J lost 1 base, and 9 bases lay in between. Germline V gene data show CDR1 as SNHLY and CDR2 as FYNNEI. The CDR3 is made up of 13 amino acids. The CDR3 DNA is TGTGCCAGCAGCGGGGACAAGAACACTGAAGCTTTCTTT. Translation gives CASSGDKNTEAFF.

This clonotype was counted a few times. The V gene is TRBV6-1, the J gene TRBJ1-1; D is unclear. The CDR3 has 14 amino acids. Germline V lookup: CDR1 MNHNS, CDR2 SASEGT. Trimming left V 1 base short and J 1 base short, with 7 bases between. The CDR3 nucleotides are TGTGCCAGCAGTGAAGGACCGGAGAACACTGAAGCTTTCTTT. Its protein is CASSEGPENTEAFF.

This clonotype was detected ten times or more. The chain has TRBV6-2 or TRBV6-3 and TRBJ1-5; TRBD1 aligns across 9 bases. This CDR3 is 15 amino acids long. Trimming removed 4 bases from V and 6 bases from J; junction bases left unmatched: 7. The germline gives CDR1 MNHEY, CDR2 SVGEGT. The CDR3 coding sequence is TGTGCCAGCAGTTTCCGACAGGGGGGGAGTCAGCCCCAGCATTTT. Translating it yields CASSFRQGGSQPQHF.

This clonotype was detected once. Relative to the germline gene, one junction end is altered; a read error may explain this. The V and J genes are TRBV28 and TRBJ1-3; D call uncertain. The CDR3 covers 14 residues. Germline CDR1 MDHEN, CDR2 SYDVKM. DNA for the CDR3: TGTGCCAGCAGTTTTCCGGGCTCTGGAAGCACCATATATTTT. This translates into CASSFPGSGSTIYF.

This clonotype was observed once. Given the absence of the conserved phenylalanine or tryptophan at the CDR3 end, a read error is likely. The chain carries TRBV2 and TRBJ1-3, with D possibly TRBD1 on 5 matching bases. Germline V lookup: CDR1 SNHLY, CDR2 FYNNEI. The CDR3 spans 14 residues. DNA of the CDR3: TGTGCAAGCAGGTCGGGACCCTCTGGAAACACCATATATGTT. This codes for CASRSGPSGNTIYV.

This clonotype has a count of ten or more. A read error may account for a junction end that differs from germline. The rearrangement links TRBV5-1 to TRBJ1-2, with 7 bases identical to TRBD1. There are 17 residues in the CDR3. Germline values: CDR1 SGHRS, CDR2 YFSETQ. This CDR3 is CASSLGQGVDPNYGYTF. CDR3 nucleotide sequence: TGCGCCAGCAGTTTGGGGCAGGGGGTCGACCCTAACTATGGCTACACCTTC.

This chain uses TRBV18 with TRBJ1-1; 9 nucleotides line up with TRBD1. V shed 4 bases and J 11 bases; nucleotides not matched to a gene: 8. Germline CDR1 is KGHSH and CDR2 is LQKENI. The CDR3 totals 13 residues. DNA of the CDR3: TGTGCCAGCTCACTGGACAGGGGCCTAATGGCTTTCTTT. Translating it yields CASSLDRGLMAFF.

The genes are TRBV20-1 and TRBJ2-5; possibly TRBD1 or TRBD2 for D (5 bases each). V lost 6 bases and J lost 2, with 13 bases in between. The CDR3 loop spans 13 amino acids. Germline V CDR1 and CDR2: DFQATT, SNEGSKA (reference sequence). The CDR3 is CSAQKGTQETQYF. Here the CDR3 DNA reads TGCAGTGCCCAAAAAGGGACGCAAGAGACCCAGTACTTC.

In its sample, this clonotype was seen many times. The chain employs TRBV9 and TRBJ2-1; D is unclear. Germline CDR1 SGDLS, CDR2 YYNGEE. V dropped 2 bases and J dropped 4 bases, with 13 bases sitting between them. The CDR3 spans 15 residues. The chain's CDR3 is CASSVRNALYNEQFF. The CDR3 region has the DNA TGTGCCAGCAGCGTTCGTAACGCCCTATACAATGAGCAGTTCTTC.

The chain employs TRBV6-1 and TRBJ1-6; D is perhaps TRBD1 (6 bases). Germline V gene data show CDR1 as MNHNS and CDR2 as SASEGT. The CDR3 consists of 13 residues. V was cut by 2 bases and J by 7 bases, with 6 bases left in between. The CDR3 region has the DNA TGTGCCAGCAGTGAAAGGGGGAATTCACCCCTCCACTTT. Translated, it gives CASSERGNSPLHF.

The chain links TRBV2 to TRBJ1-2; D is unclear. Deletions cut 4 bases from V and 2 bases from J, with 8 bases between. The CDR3 spans 13 residues. Germline lookup yields CDR1 SNHLY and CDR2 FYNNEI. CDR3 nucleotides: TGTGCCAGCAGTGTAGCTCTAAACTATGGCTACACCTTC. This gives the protein CASSVALNYGYTF.

Ten or more counts support this clonotype. This chain links TRBV6-1 with TRBJ1-1; 7 bases are shared with TRBD1. V was clipped by 6 bases and J by 7 bases; unmatched bases: 17. Germline CDR1 reads MNHNS; CDR2 reads SASEGT. The CDR3 is 16 amino acids. This CDR3 reads CASSRTGLPSEGEAFF. The CDR3 region has the DNA TGTGCCAGCAGCCGGACAGGATTACCCTCTGAGGGTGAAGCTTTCTTT.

This clonotype appeared many times. This chain's CDR3 is CASSFLLAGASSYEQYF. CDR3 bases: TGTGCCAGCAGTTTTTTACTAGCGGGAGCCAGCTCCTACGAGCAGTACTTC. The chain links TRBV27 to TRBJ2-7; 11 bases agree with TRBD2. The V gene end was trimmed by 3 bases and the J gene end by 0 bases; junction bases not matched to a gene: 7. The CDR3 is 17 residues long. Germline V gene lookup returns CDR1 MNHEY and CDR2 SMNVEV (reference sequence).

The chain links TRBV10-3 to TRBJ1-2; D remains ambiguous. The CDR3 is 15 residues long. Trimming removed 3 bases from V and 2 bases from J, with 13 bases in between. From germline, CDR1 is ENHRY and CDR2 SYGVKD. CDR3 residues: CAISDGTRLNYGYTF. The CDR3, as DNA: TGTGCCATCAGTGACGGAACCCGTTTAAACTATGGCTACACCTTC.

Many counts were recorded for this clonotype. The chain employs TRBV28 and TRBJ1-1; D uncertain. This CDR3 is 14 amino acids long. CDR1 is MDHEN and CDR2 is SYDVKM in the germline V gene. The ends were cut back, 6 bases at V and 0 bases at J, with 11 bases in the middle. The CDR3 DNA reads as TGTGCCAGCAGGCCAGGACGGGTGAACACTGAAGCTTTCTTT. Translation: CASRPGRVNTEAFF. The full variable domain, with the rest looked up from reference TRBV28 and TRBJ1-1, is DVKVTQSSRYLVKRTGEKVFLECVQDMDHENMFWYRQDPGLGLRLIYFSYDVKMKEKGDIPEGYSVSREKKERFSLILESASTNQTSMYLCASRPGRVNTEAFFGQGTRLTVV.

This clonotype was counted a single time. The V gene is TRBV7-4, the J gene TRBJ2-2; 7 nucleotides line up with TRBD2. Germline CDR1 and CDR2: SGHVT and SQSDAQ. The CDR3 length is 18 residues. V gave up 7 bases and J gave up 6 bases; unmatched junction bases: 20. The CDR3 sequence is CASTSRTSTCIQAGELFF. The DNA for the CDR3 is TGTGCCAGCACCTCAAGGACTAGTACTTGTATTCAAGCCGGGGAGCTGTTTTTT.

This clonotype was seen many times. The chain has TRBV28 and TRBJ2-3; TRBD1 or TRBD2 may be the D gene (5 bases each). V dropped 6 bases and J dropped 3 bases, with 19 bases sitting between them. This CDR3 has 16 residues. Per the germline V gene, CDR1 is MDHEN and CDR2 is SYDVKM. The CDR3 loop is CASSQTLGVPTDTQYF. DNA for the CDR3: TGTGCCAGCAGCCAAACCTTGGGGGTACCGACAGATACGCAGTATTTT.

This clonotype has ten or more counts. The chain employs TRBV30 and TRBJ1-1; D possibly corresponds to TRBD1 (5 bases). The CDR3 is 14 amino acids. Trimming left V 2 bases short and J 2 bases short, with 12 bases between. Germline V CDR1 and CDR2: GTSNPN, SVGIG (reference sequence). CDR3 sequence reads: CAWSKGAPNTEAFF. In DNA, the CDR3 is TGTGCCTGGAGTAAAGGGGCGCCTAACACTGAAGCTTTCTTT.

This clonotype was seen just once. The rearrangement uses TRBV7-2 and TRBJ2-7; 10 bases line up with TRBD2. This CDR3 has 15 residues. CDR1 is SGHTA, CDR2 FQGNSA, per germline. V gave up 6 bases and J gave up 7 bases; unmatched junction bases: 12. The CDR3 DNA reads as TGTGCCAGCAGTTCGCAGCGGGAGGGCCGGGAGGAGCAGTACTTC. Translated, it gives CASSSQREGREEQYF. Supplemented by reference TRBV7-2 and TRBJ2-7, the full variable domain reads GAGVSQSPSNKVTEKGKDVELRCDPISGHTALYWYRQSLGQGLEFLIYFQGNSAPDKSGLPSDRFSAERTGGSVSTLTIQRTQQEDSAVYLCASSSQREGREEQYFGPGTRLTVT.

The CDR3 DNA reads as TGTGCCAGCAGCTTGTCGACAGTCCTCACAGATACGCAGTATTTT. This encodes CASSLSTVLTDTQYF. The chain joins TRBV5-5 to TRBJ2-3; tentatively, D is TRBD1 (5 bases). V was clipped by 1 base and J by 2 bases, with 11 bases between them. CDR1 SGHKS and CDR2 YYEKEE come from the germline V gene (reference sequence). The CDR3 has 15 amino acids.